The rows below give T cell receptor beta chains drawn from one sample of a study of T cell responses to AZD1222 COVID-19 vaccine. Produced via immunoSEQ multiplex PCR; TCRdb's table is partial and in-frame only. The data show 140,000 or so clones, roughly nine tenths seen once. The specimen comprised peripheral blood, sampled on day 0 of AZD1222 vaccination. These receptors originate from an adult in good health. Each CDR3 is given with its conserved first and last residue. D genes are given only for firm matches. For some rows the clone size is stated as once, few or many, or as a class when expanded; others skip it.

V: TRBV9; D: NA; J: TRBJ1-1; size: NA; CDR3: CASSVPNTEAFF; DNA: TGTGCCAGCAGCGTTCCCAACACTGAAGCTTTCTTT
V: TRBV7-9; D: NA; J: TRBJ1-3; size: NA; CDR3: CASSLELQVKNTIYF; DNA: TGTGCCAGCAGCTTAGAACTACAGGTCAAAAACACCATATATTTT
V: TRBV5-1; D: NA; J: TRBJ1-4; size: NA; CDR3: CASSLEGMTGEKLFF; DNA: TGCGCCAGCAGCTTGGAAGGAATGACAGGTGAAAAACTGTTTTTT
V: TRBV11-2; D: NA; J: TRBJ2-7; size: few; CDR3: CASSPLRRDSSYEQYF; DNA: TGTGCCAGCAGCCCACTACGCCGGGACTCATCCTACGAGCAGTACTTC
V: TRBV6-5; D: NA; J: TRBJ1-2; size: NA; CDR3: CASGFGGAYGYTF; DNA: TGTGCCAGCGGATTTGGCGGAGCATATGGCTACACCTTC
V: TRBV30; D: NA; J: TRBJ1-3; size: NA; CDR3: CAWSALSGLGKSGNTIYF; DNA: TGTGCCTGGAGTGCCCTATCCGGACTGGGGAAGTCTGGAAACACCATATATTTT
V: TRBV9; D: TRBD1; J: TRBJ1-2; size: NA; CDR3: CASSLDRDRGLLGYTF; DNA: TGTGCCAGCAGCTTAGACCGGGACAGAGGTCTTCTTGGCTACACCTTC
V: TRBV5-5; D: TRBD1; J: TRBJ1-1; size: once; CDR3: CASMWTGGARNTEAFF; DNA: TGTGCCAGCATGTGGACAGGGGGCGCGAGGAACACTGAAGCTTTCTTT
V: TRBV2; D: TRBD1; J: TRBJ1-2; size: NA; CDR3: CASRRQGLNYGYTF; DNA: TGTGCCAGCAGAAGACAGGGTCTTAACTATGGCTACACCTTC
V: TRBV7-9; D: NA; J: TRBJ1-1; size: NA; CDR3: CASKSEGSNTEAFF; DNA: TGTGCCAGCAAAAGTGAGGGATCGAACACTGAAGCTTTCTTT
V: TRBV7-9; D: NA; J: TRBJ2-1; size: NA; CDR3: CASSPRQRAFGNEQFF; DNA: TGTGCCAGCAGCCCGAGACAGAGGGCTTTTGGCAATGAGCAGTTCTTC
V: TRBV6-6; D: TRBD1; J: TRBJ1-5; size: NA; CDR3: CASSQRTRGLNSNQPQHF; DNA: TGTGCCAGCAGTCAACGAACAAGGGGGCTGAATAGCAATCAGCCCCAGCATTTT
V: TRBV4-1; D: NA; J: TRBJ1-1; size: NA; CDR3: CASSRTGTDPGAFF; DNA: TGCGCCAGCAGCCGGACTGGAACGGATCCGGGAGCTTTCTTT
V: TRBV2; D: NA; J: TRBJ2-1; size: NA; CDR3: CASSEALRNYNEQFF; DNA: TGTGCCAGCAGTGAAGCGCTTAGGAACTACAATGAGCAGTTCTTC
V: TRBV4-1; D: NA; J: TRBJ2-1; size: NA; CDR3: CASSQGPGVPYNEQFF; DNA: TGCGCCAGCAGCCAAGGGCCAGGGGTCCCCTACAATGAGCAGTTCTTC
V: TRBV4-1; D: NA; J: TRBJ1-2; size: NA; CDR3: CASSQDVVKGRDYGYTF; DNA: TGCGCCAGCAGCCAAGATGTCGTTAAGGGACGTGACTATGGCTACACCTTC
V: TRBV15; D: NA; J: TRBJ2-3; size: NA; CDR3: CATSRGGRGSTDTQYF; DNA: TGTGCCACCAGCAGGGGGGGGCGGGGTAGCACAGATACGCAGTATTTT
V: TRBV27; D: NA; J: TRBJ1-4; size: NA; CDR3: CASSLSSVRDPNEKLFF; DNA: TGTGCCAGCAGTTTATCGTCCGTCAGGGACCCTAATGAAAAACTGTTTTTT
V: TRBV6-5; D: TRBD1; J: TRBJ1-4; size: once; CDR3: CASSPGQNNEKLFF; DNA: TGTGCCAGCAGTCCGGGACAGAATAATGAAAAACTGTTTTTT
V: TRBV6-1; D: NA; J: TRBJ2-5; size: NA; CDR3: CASSDRETQYF; DNA: TGTGCCAGCAGTGACAGGGAGACCCAGTACTTC
V: TRBV9; D: NA; J: TRBJ2-3; size: NA; CDR3: CASSVDRDTQYF; DNA: TGTGCCAGCAGCGTAGATAGAGATACGCAGTATTTT
V: TRBV18; D: NA; J: TRBJ1-1; size: NA; CDR3: CASSFAGNANTEAFF; DNA: TGTGCCAGCTCATTCGCAGGAAATGCGAACACTGAAGCTTTCTTT
V: TRBV19; D: NA; J: TRBJ1-5; size: NA; CDR3: CASTSLPGHEGDQPQHF; DNA: TGTGCCAGTACTTCCTTGCCGGGACACGAAGGGGATCAGCCCCAGCATTTT
V: TRBV5-1; D: TRBD1; J: TRBJ1-4; size: NA; CDR3: CASSPGQGRLNEKLFF; DNA: TGCGCCAGCAGCCCCGGACAGGGCCGCCTTAATGAAAAACTGTTTTTT
V: TRBV19; D: NA; J: TRBJ1-1; size: NA; CDR3: CASSLQGRAFF; DNA: TGTGCCAGTAGTTTACAGGGTCGAGCTTTCTTT
V: TRBV12-2; D: NA; J: TRBJ1-5; size: NA; CDR3: CASRLGALGNQPQHF; DNA: TGTGCAAGTCGCTTAGGTGCTCTGGGCAATCAGCCCCAGCATTTT
V: TRBV7-9; D: TRBD1; J: TRBJ2-7; size: NA; CDR3: CASSHRDRDHEQYF; DNA: TGTGCCAGCAGCCACCGGGACAGGGACCACGAGCAGTACTTC
V: TRBV19; D: NA; J: TRBJ1-3; size: NA; CDR3: CASNGEHLSGNTIYF; DNA: TGTGCCAGCAACGGGGAACACCTTTCTGGAAACACCATATATTTT
V: TRBV10-2; D: NA; J: TRBJ1-1; size: NA; CDR3: CASVWQGGTEAFF; DNA: TGCGCCAGTGTTTGGCAGGGTGGGACTGAAGCTTTCTTT
V: TRBV6-2/TRBV6-3; D: TRBD1; J: TRBJ2-2; size: NA; CDR3: CASSRTGGTGELFF; DNA: TGTGCCAGCAGTCGGACAGGGGGAACCGGGGAGCTGTTTTTT
V: TRBV11-2; D: NA; J: TRBJ1-4; size: NA; CDR3: CASSLAHMGLSANEKLFF; DNA: TGTGCCAGCAGCTTAGCTCATATGGGGTTAAGTGCTAATGAAAAACTGTTTTTT
V: TRBV7-2; D: NA; J: TRBJ1-1; size: NA; CDR3: CASSFQTGNTEAFF; DNA: TGTGCCAGCAGCTTCCAGACAGGGAACACTGAAGCTTTCTTT